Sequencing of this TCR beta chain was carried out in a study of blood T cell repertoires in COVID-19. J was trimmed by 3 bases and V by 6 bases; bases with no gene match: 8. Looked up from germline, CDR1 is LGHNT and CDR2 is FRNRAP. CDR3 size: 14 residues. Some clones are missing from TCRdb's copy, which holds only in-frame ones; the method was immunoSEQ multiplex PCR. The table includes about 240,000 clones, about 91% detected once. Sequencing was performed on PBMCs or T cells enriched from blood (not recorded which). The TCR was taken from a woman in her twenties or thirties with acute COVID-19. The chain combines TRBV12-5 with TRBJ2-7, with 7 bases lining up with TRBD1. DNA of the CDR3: TGTGCTAGTGGCCTAGAGACAGGGAGCTACGAGCAGTACTTC. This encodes CASGLETGSYEQYF.